This TCR beta chain was captured by sequencing in a study of shared clonotypes between healthy human individuals. Study-wide points: Limited genetic and exposure-history diversity came from having few donors. Sampling used blood alone; tissue repertoires probably differ.

Sequenced by immunoSEQ multiplex PCR; TCRdb stores in-frame clones only, minus some. Of 400,000 to 600,000 clones in the sample, nearly 80% were seen once. Of note for this clone: The antigen remains undetermined.

With unsorted samples, genomic DNA was obtained from tens of millions of PBMCs. The CDR3 sequence is 21 residues long. The V segment lost 0 bases and the J segment 2 bases; nucleotides outside the gene matches: 19. CDR1 is MNHEY, CDR2 SMNVEV, per germline (reference sequence). The sample was PBMCs. This receptor was identified in a woman in her thirties or forties in good health. Some clones in this sample may be carry-over from other donors' samples. The V and J genes are TRBV27 and TRBJ2-1; TRBD2 aligns across 7 bases. The CDR3 DNA reads as TGTGCCAGCAGTTTATCTTTCCGGGTAACTCTAATGGCGGGAGCCTACAATGAGCAGTTCTTC. Protein: CASSLSFRVTLMAGAYNEQFF.